The 24 T cell receptor beta chains in this list originate from one sample, sequenced in a study of blood T cell repertoires in COVID-19 (dated by TCRdb to about 2020). The receptor library was made with the immunoSEQ multiplex PCR assay. Here the immuneACCESS table is served through TCRdb, limited to in-frame sequences with V and J called. Missing clones are a known gap in these copies; in checked studies unresolved V genes cover under half, and the rest lacks a known reason. Recorded for this sample are more than 200,000 clones; approximately 88% of them occurred a single time. The top ten hold around 3.8% of the sample. The sample was PBMCs or T cells enriched from blood (not recorded which). The receptor set was obtained from a woman in her 30s who had been exposed to COVID-19.

The chain carries TRBV9 and TRBJ2-7, with 9 nucleotides matching TRBD1. Germline V gene lookup returns CDR1 SGDLS and CDR2 YYNGEE. The trim removed 4 bases at V and 3 bases at J, leaving 11 bases unmatched. The CDR3 totals 16 residues. This chain's CDR3 is CASSSRPGQGVYEQYF. For the CDR3, the DNA is TGTGCCAGCAGCTCTCGACCGGGACAGGGAGTCTACGAGCAGTACTTC. Full variable domain (remainder filled in from reference TRBV9 and TRBJ2-7): DSGVTQTPKHLITATGQRVTLRCSPRSGDLSVYWYQQSLDQGLQFLIQYYNGEERAKGNILERFSAQQFPDLHSELNLSSLELGDSALYFCASSSRPGQGVYEQYFGPGTRLTVT.

The J gene is TRBJ2-1, the V gene TRBV10-3; D not resolved. V lost 2 bases to trimming and J lost 6 bases, with 14 bases between them. The CDR3 runs 15 residues. Germline values: CDR1 ENHRY, CDR2 SYGVKD. DNA of the CDR3: TGTGCCATCAGTGAGCGCCTAGGAAAGACCAATGAGCAGTTCTTC. It codes for CAISERLGKTNEQFF.

This sequence joins TRBV30 and TRBJ2-7; D is possibly TRBD1 (5 bases). Germline CDR1 GTSNPN, CDR2 SVGIG (reference sequence). The V end was cut by 1 base, the J end by 2 bases, with 9 bases between. CDR3 size: 13 residues. The CDR3 coding sequence is TGTGCCTGGAGTGCCAGGGTCGCCTACGAGCAGTACTTC. It codes for CAWSARVAYEQYF.

This clone is a singleton in its sample. The chain carries TRBV30 and TRBJ1-3; 9 nucleotides agree with TRBD1. The CDR3 extends over 14 amino acids. Looked up from germline, CDR1 is GTSNPN and CDR2 is SVGIG (reference sequence). V shed 1 base and J 5 bases; nucleotides not matched to a gene: 3. The CDR3 reads CAWSAGQGRNTIYF. The CDR3 DNA follows: TGTGCCTGGAGTGCCGGACAGGGGAGAAACACCATATATTTT.

The CDR3 sequence: CASSNSGTYEQYF. As DNA, the CDR3 is TGTGCCAGCAGCAATAGCGGGACCTACGAGCAGTACTTC. The chain uses TRBV7-2 and TRBJ2-7, with 8 bases aligning to TRBD2. Looked up from germline, CDR1 is SGHTA and CDR2 is FQGNSA. The CDR3 runs to 13 residues. Unmatched junction bases numbered 2, after V lost 5 bases and J lost 2 bases.

The chain couples TRBV18 to TRBJ2-3; D is possibly TRBD1 (5 bases). Germline lookup yields CDR1 KGHSH and CDR2 LQKENI. The CDR3 covers 16 residues. V shed 0 bases and J shed 0 bases, with 10 bases lying between them. The CDR3 nucleotides read TGTGCCAGCTCACCACCACAGGCAACTAGCACAGATACGCAGTATTTT. Its translation is CASSPPQATSTDTQYF.

The rearrangement joins TRBV10-2 to TRBJ1-5, with 7 bases that match TRBD1. This CDR3 contains 15 residues. Looked up from germline, CDR1 is WSHSY and CDR2 is SAAADI. J was trimmed by 1 base and V by 6 bases; bases with no gene match: 6. The CDR3 is CASSLQGSSNQPQHF. For the CDR3, the DNA is TGCGCCAGCAGCTTACAGGGGAGCAGCAATCAGCCCCAGCATTTT.

The rearrangement joins TRBV5-1 to TRBJ1-1, with D unresolved. Germline V CDR1 and CDR2: SGHRS, YFSETQ. V lost 4 bases, J lost 1 base, and 8 bases lay in between. This CDR3 has 13 amino acids. The CDR3: CASSIGSNTEAFF. CDR3 DNA: TGCGCCAGCAGCATCGGTTCGAACACTGAAGCTTTCTTT.

The V and J genes are TRBV4-1 and TRBJ2-1; unclear D gene. Per the germline V gene, CDR1 is MGHRA and CDR2 is YSYEKL. V lost 2 bases and J 9 bases, leaving 14 bases between the germline ends. CDR3 size: 14 residues. The CDR3 bases are TGCGCCAGCAGCCAACGACCTCTCCGGGTTGAGCAGTTCTTC. Protein: CASSQRPLRVEQFF.

The chain carries TRBV5-1 and TRBJ1-2; 11 nucleotides align to TRBD1. Germline trimming cut 2 bases from V and 3 bases from J; bases unmatched to any gene: 15. This CDR3 has 19 amino acids. Germline values: CDR1 SGHRS, CDR2 YFSETQ. The CDR3 reads CASSFLPGTGGRRDYGYTF. The CDR3 nucleotides read TGCGCCAGCAGCTTCCTCCCTGGGACAGGGGGTCGTAGGGACTATGGCTACACCTTC.

A note on this clone: Compared with germline, one end of the junction differs, possibly owing to a read error. The rearrangement links TRBV18 to TRBJ2-2, with 12 bases identical to TRBD2. The germline CDR1 and CDR2 sequences are KGHSH and LQKENI. The CDR3 runs 16 residues. The CDR3 is CASSPRTSGTTGELFF. CDR3 DNA sequence: TGTGCCAGCTCGCCACGGACTAGCGGGACCACCGGGGAGCTGTTTTTT.

V gene TRBV7-9 combines with J gene TRBJ2-7; the D gene is possibly TRBD2 (7 bases). The CDR3 extends over 17 amino acids. V shed 2 bases and J shed 5 bases, with 22 bases lying between them. Germline values: CDR1 SEHNR, CDR2 FQNEAQ (reference sequence). CDR3 DNA sequence: TGTGCCAGCAGCTTAAAGGGGAGGGGGACCCTTCCCAACGAGCAGTACTTC. Amino acid sequence: CASSLKGRGTLPNEQYF. The complete variable domain, with remaining parts taken from reference TRBV7-9 and TRBJ2-7, reads DTGVSQNPRHKITKRGQNVTFRCDPISEHNRLYWYRQTLGQGPEFLTYFQNEAQLEKSRLLSDRFSAERPKGSFSTLEIQRTEQGDSAMYLCASSLKGRGTLPNEQYFGPGTRLTVT.

This clone was counted between two and nine times. The chain couples TRBV2 to TRBJ2-2; 9 bases match TRBD2. This CDR3 is built from 15 residues. V lost 4 bases and J lost 4; bases outside the gene matches: 4. Germline CDR1 is SNHLY and CDR2 is FYNNEI. The CDR3 sequence: CASSVAGAGTGELFF. The CDR3 DNA follows: TGTGCCAGCAGTGTAGCGGGAGCTGGCACCGGGGAGCTGTTTTTT.

V usage is TRBV7-3 and J usage is TRBJ2-1, with 7 bases that match TRBD2. This CDR3 is built from 18 residues. V dropped 1 base and J dropped 6; count of bases not matched to a gene: 15. The germline CDR1 and CDR2 sequences are SGHTA and FQGTGA. The CDR3 reads CASSLISSASGDPNEQFF. In DNA, the CDR3 is TGTGCCAGCAGCTTAATATCGTCGGCTAGCGGTGACCCCAATGAGCAGTTCTTC.

This chain uses TRBV2 with TRBJ1-3; 7 nucleotides line up with TRBD1. The CDR3 is 14 residues long. V was pared by 6 bases and J by 0 bases, with 2 bases of the junction left unmatched. The germline gives CDR1 SNHLY, CDR2 FYNNEI. For the CDR3, the DNA is TGTGCCAGCAGCCGACAGGGCTCTGGAAACACCATATATTTT. Protein product: CASSRQGSGNTIYF.

The genes are TRBV27 and TRBJ1-1; 9 bases align to TRBD1. CDR3 length: 12 residues. V shed 8 bases, J shed 5 bases, and the junction held 3 bases outside the gene matches. Germline values: CDR1 MNHEY, CDR2 SMNVEV (reference sequence). The CDR3 coding sequence is TGTGCCAGCGGACAGGGGTGGACTGAAGCTTTCTTT. Translating gives CASGQGWTEAFF.

J is TRBJ2-1 and V is TRBV5-6; TRBD1 might be the D (6 bases). Germline CDR1 SGHDT, CDR2 YYEEEE. V was shortened by 4 bases and J by 3 bases, with 17 bases between the two germline ends. The CDR3 spans 16 residues. CDR3 DNA: TGTGCCAGCAGCCCCCTTACAGGGACCGACTACAATGAGCAGTTCTTC. This translates into CASSPLTGTDYNEQFF.

In nucleotides, the CDR3 is TGCAGCACCTATAGCGGGAGAGGCAATGAGCAGTTCTTC. Translation: CSTYSGRGNEQFF. The chain has TRBV29-1 and TRBJ2-1, with 9 bases that match TRBD2. The CDR3 sequence is 13 residues long. Trimming took 8 bases from V and 6 from J; bases not matched to a gene: 8. Germline assignment: CDR1 SQVTM and CDR2 ANQGSEA.

V and J are TRBV27 and TRBJ2-2, with a weak D call TRBD1 (5 bases). CDR1 and CDR2 (germline): MNHEY, SMNVEV (reference sequence). V gave up 3 bases and J gave up 2 bases, with 10 bases separating them. The CDR3 totals 15 residues. The CDR3 nucleotides are TGTGCCAGCAGTTTGGGCAGGACAAACACCGGGGAGCTGTTTTTT. Its protein is CASSLGRTNTGELFF.

V gene TRBV28 combines with J gene TRBJ1-3, with a possible D match to TRBD1 (6 bases). Trimming stripped 5 bases from V and 0 bases from J, with 14 bases between. The CDR3 loop spans 16 amino acids. Germline CDR1 reads MDHEN; CDR2 reads SYDVKM. CDR3 coding DNA: TGTGCCAGCAGTCCCCACAGGGCCGGCTCTGGAAACACCATATATTTT. It translates to CASSPHRAGSGNTIYF.

This clone was counted at least ten times. The chain employs TRBV2 and TRBJ2-2, with D maybe TRBD2 (6 bases). The CDR3 sequence is 15 residues long. V was clipped by 4 bases and J by 4 bases, with 13 bases between them. Per the germline V gene, CDR1 is SNHLY and CDR2 is FYNNEI. Written as DNA, the CDR3 is TGTGCCAGCAGTGGGCCGGGAGAAAGCACCGGGGAGCTGTTTTTT. Its translation: CASSGPGESTGELFF.

The chain is built from TRBV28 and TRBJ1-4, with 8 bases that match TRBD1. Germline V lookup: CDR1 MDHEN, CDR2 SYDVKM. V lost 5 bases, J lost 3 bases, and 5 bases stayed unmatched. CDR3 size: 15 residues. The chain's CDR3 is CASSPRTGSNEKLFF. The CDR3 DNA reads as TGTGCCAGCAGTCCCAGGACAGGGTCTAATGAAAAACTGTTTTTT.

This sequence joins TRBV10-3 and TRBJ2-2; 11 nucleotides match TRBD2. The CDR3 has 16 residues. Germline V gene data show CDR1 as ENHRY and CDR2 as SYGVKD. With V trimmed by 0 bases and J by 9 bases, 6 bases remained unmatched. As DNA, the CDR3 is TGTGCCATCAGTGAGTCGGCTAGCGGGAGGTTCAGGGAGCTGTTTTTT. Protein sequence: CAISESASGRFRELFF.

The CDR3 reads CAWSLGQGGYEQYF. The DNA for the CDR3 is TGTGCCTGGAGTCTAGGACAGGGAGGCTACGAGCAGTACTTC. The V gene is TRBV30, the J gene TRBJ2-7; 8 nucleotides agree with TRBD1. Germline CDR1 is GTSNPN and CDR2 is SVGIG (reference sequence). There are 14 residues in the CDR3. Trimming took 2 bases from V and 3 from J; bases not matched to a gene: 6.